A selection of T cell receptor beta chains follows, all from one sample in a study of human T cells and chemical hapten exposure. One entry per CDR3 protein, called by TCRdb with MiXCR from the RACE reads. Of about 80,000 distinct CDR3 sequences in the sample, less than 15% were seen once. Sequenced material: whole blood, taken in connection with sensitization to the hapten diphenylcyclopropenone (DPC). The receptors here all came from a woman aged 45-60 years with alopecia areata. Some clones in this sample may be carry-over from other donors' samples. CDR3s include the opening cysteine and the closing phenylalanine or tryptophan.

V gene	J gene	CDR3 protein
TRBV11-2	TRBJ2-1	CASSARRAGGLANEQFF
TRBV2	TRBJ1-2	CASSVEQSYGYTF
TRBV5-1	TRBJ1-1	CASTLAGQHTEAFF
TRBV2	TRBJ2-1	CASSTGGNEQFF
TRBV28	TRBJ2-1	CASANGGPHNEQFF
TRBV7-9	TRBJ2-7	CASSNRQGSFDEQYF
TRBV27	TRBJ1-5	CASRGHSKGQPQHF
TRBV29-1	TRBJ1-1	CSVETSGEAFF
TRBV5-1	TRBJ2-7	CASSPNRTSGPYEQYF
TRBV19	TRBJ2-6	CASSWSGANVLTF
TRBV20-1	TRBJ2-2	CSASFGERSGELFF
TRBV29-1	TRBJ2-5	CSVEERGRSETQYF
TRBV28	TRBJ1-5	CASSLLLNSNQPQHF
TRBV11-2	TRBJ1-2	CASSSRTDPNYGYTF
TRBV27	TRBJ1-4	CASSLSQGVGEKLFF
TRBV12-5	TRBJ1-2	CASGTTAYGYTF
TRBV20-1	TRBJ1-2	CSAAEGILGYTF
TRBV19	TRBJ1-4	CASSSASEKLFF
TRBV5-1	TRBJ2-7	CANATGTPGRVEQYF
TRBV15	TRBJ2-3	CATSRDWVSRDTQYF
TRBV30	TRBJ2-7	CAWSVSAGGLYF
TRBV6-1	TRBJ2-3	CASSPGHTDTQYF
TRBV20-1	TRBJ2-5	CSASEETQYF
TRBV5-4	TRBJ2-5	CASFVDGTGRETQYF
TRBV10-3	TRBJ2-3	CAISDRGLGTDTQYF
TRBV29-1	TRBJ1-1	CSVGQGNTEAFF
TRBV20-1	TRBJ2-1	CSARVAGVGINEQFF
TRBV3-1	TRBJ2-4	CASSPPGHIQYF
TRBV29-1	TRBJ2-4	CSGLQIAKNIQYF
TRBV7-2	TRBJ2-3	CASSLEAGDSDTQYF
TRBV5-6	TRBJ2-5	CASSLALAQETQYF
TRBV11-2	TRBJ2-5	CASSSRYRGRQETQYF
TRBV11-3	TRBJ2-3	CASSLDFPGGDLVTQYF
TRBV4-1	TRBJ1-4	CASRPTGQNEKLFF
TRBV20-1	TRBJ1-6	CSAPTGADLGSPLHF
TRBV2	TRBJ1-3	CASSGRAGSSGNTIYF
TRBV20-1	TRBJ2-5	CSARMTSGAQETQYF
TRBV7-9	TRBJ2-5	CASSYGEETQYF
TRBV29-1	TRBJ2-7	CSALAGAIHEQYF
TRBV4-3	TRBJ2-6	CASSQVTGTGANVLTF